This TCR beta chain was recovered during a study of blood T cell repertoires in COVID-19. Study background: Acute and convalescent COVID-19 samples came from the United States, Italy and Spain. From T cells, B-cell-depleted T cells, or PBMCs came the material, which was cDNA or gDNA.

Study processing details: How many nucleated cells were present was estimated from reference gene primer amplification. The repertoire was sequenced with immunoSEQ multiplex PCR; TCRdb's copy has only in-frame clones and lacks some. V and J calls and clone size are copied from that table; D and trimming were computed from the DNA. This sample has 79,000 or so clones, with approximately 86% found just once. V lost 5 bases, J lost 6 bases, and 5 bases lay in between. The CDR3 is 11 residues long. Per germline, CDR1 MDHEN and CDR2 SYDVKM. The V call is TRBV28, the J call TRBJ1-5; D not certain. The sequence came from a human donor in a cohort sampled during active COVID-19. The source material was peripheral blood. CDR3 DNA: TGTGCCAGCAGTCAGTCTCAGCCCCAGCATTTT. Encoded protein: CASSQSQPQHF.